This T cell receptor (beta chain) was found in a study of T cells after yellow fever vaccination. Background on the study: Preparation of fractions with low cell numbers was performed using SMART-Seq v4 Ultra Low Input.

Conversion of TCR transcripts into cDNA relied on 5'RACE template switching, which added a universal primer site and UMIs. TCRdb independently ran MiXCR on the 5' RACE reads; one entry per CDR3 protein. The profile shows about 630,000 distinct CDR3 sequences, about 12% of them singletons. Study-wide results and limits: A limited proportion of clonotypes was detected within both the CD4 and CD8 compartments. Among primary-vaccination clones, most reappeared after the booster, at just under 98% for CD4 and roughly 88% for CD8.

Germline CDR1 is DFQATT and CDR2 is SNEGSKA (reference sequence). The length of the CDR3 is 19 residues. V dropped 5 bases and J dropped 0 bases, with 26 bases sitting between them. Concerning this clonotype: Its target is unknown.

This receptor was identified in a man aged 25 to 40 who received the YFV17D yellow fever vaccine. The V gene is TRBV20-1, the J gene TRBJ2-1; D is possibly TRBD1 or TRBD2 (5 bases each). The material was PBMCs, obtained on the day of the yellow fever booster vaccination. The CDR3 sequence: CSARILGTEVKGSYNEQFF. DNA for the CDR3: TGCAGTGCTCGGATCCTCGGGACGGAGGTTAAAGGCTCCTACAATGAGCAGTTCTTC.